Included here is one TCR beta chain sequence, with context. What it binds is not known. The same CDR3 is also encoded by other DNA sequences in this sample. This sample stems from a study of cytomegalovirus exposure and HLA in healthy donors. Findings of the study overall: Cytomegalovirus status was reportedly diagnosed by the classifier with high specificity and sensitivity.

Germline loops: CDR1 SGHRS, CDR2 YFSETQ. The V gene lost 2 bases and the J gene lost 2 bases, with 8 bases spanning the gap. The CDR3 has 15 residues. A multiplex PCR was run with 60 Vbeta primers and 13 Jbeta primers. How the authors handled the data: Roughly 11 million of the 60 million to 90 million unique TCR beta chains counted in a later analysis were shared. The table came from immunoSEQ multiplex PCR; TCRdb's copy has only in-frame clones and leaves some out. That table is the source of V, J and clone size, and D and trimming were worked out from the DNA. In all, the sample yields more than 200,000 clones.

This clonotype was obtained from a woman in her thirties in good health and CMV-seropositive. The rearrangement uses TRBV5-1 and TRBJ2-6; tentative D call: TRBD2 (5 bases). Sequencing was performed on PBMCs. CDR3: CASSLGGPGANVLTF. Written as DNA, the CDR3 is TGCGCCAGCAGCTTAGGAGGCCCTGGGGCCAACGTCCTGACTTTC.